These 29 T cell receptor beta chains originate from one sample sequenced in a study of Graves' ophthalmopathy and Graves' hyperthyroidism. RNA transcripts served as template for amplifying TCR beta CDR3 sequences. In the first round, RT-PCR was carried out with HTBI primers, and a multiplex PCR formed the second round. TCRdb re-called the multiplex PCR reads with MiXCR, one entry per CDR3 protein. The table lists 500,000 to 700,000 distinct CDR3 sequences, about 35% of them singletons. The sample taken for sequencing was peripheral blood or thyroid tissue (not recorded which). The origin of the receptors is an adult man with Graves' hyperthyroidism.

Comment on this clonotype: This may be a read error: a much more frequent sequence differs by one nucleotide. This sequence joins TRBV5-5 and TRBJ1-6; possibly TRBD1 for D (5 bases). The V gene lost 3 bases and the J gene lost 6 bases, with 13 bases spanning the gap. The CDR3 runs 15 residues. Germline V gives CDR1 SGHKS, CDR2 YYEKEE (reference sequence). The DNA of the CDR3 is TGTGCCAGCAGCTGGGGCCCGTGGGGTAATTCACCCCTCCACTTT. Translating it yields CASSWGPWGNSPLHF.

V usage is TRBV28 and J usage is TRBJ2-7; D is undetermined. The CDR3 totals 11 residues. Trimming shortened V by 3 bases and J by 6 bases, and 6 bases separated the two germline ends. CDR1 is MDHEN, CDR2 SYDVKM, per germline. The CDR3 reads CASSFRREQYF. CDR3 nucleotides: TGTGCCAGCAGTTTTCGGCGCGAGCAGTACTTC. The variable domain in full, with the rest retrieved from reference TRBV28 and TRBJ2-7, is DVKVTQSSRYLVKRTGEKVFLECVQDMDHENMFWYRQDPGLGLRLIYFSYDVKMKEKGDIPEGYSVSREKKERFSLILESASTNQTSMYLCASSFRREQYFGPGTRLTVT.

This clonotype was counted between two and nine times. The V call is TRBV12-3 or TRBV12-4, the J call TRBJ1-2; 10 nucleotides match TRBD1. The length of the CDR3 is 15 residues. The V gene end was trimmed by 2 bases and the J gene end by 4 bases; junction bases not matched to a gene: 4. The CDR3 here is CASSLFRTGGYGYTF. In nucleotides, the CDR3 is TGTGCCAGCAGTTTATTTCGGACAGGGGGCTATGGCTACACCTTC.

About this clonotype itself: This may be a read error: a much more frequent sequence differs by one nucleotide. In DNA form, the CDR3 reads TGTGCCAGCAGTTTTCGGGGCACTGGAGCTTTCTTT. Residues: CASSFRGTGAFF. The chain has TRBV12-3 or TRBV12-4 and TRBJ1-1, with D perhaps TRBD1 (5 bases). The CDR3 has 12 amino acids.

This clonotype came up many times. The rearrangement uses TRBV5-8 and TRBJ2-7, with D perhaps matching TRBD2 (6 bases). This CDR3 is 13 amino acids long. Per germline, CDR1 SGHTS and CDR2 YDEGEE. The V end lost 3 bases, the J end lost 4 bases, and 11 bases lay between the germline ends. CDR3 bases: TGTGCCAGCAGCTGGGGGGACCTTTACGAGCAGTACTTC. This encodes CASSWGDLYEQYF.

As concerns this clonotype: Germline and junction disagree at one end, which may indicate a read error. CDR3 bases: TGTGCCAGCAGCCTAAAACCTAACTATGGCTACGCCTTC. This sequence encodes CASSLKPNYGYAF. This chain connects TRBV14 to TRBJ1-2; D unclear. The CDR3 runs to 13 residues. The germline V gene has CDR1 SGHDN and CDR2 FVKESK.

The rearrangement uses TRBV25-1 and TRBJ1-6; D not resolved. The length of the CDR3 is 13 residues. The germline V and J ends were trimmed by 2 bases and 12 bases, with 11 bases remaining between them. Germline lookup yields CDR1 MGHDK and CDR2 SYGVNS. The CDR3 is CASSEKAGKPLHF. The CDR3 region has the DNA TGTGCCAGCAGTGAAAAGGCGGGGAAACCCCTCCACTTT.

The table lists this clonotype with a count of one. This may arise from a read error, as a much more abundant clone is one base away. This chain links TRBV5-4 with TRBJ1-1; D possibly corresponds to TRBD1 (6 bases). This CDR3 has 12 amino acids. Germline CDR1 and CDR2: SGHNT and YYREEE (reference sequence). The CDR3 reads CASNSGGTEASF. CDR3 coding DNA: TGTGCCAGCAATAGTGGGGGCACTGAAGCTTCCTTT.

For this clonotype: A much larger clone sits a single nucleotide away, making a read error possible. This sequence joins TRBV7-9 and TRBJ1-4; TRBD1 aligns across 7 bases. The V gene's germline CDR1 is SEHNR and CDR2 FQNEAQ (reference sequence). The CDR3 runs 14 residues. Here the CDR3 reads CASTPGGTEEKLVF. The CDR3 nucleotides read TGTGCCAGCACCCCAGGAGGGACAGAAGAAAAACTGGTTTTT.

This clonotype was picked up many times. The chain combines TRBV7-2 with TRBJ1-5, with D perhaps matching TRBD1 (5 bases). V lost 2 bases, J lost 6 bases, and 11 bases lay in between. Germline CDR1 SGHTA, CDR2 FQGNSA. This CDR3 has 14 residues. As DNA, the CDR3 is TGTGCCAGCAGCTTATGGCAGGGCGGTCAGCCCCAGCATTTT. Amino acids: CASSLWQGGQPQHF.

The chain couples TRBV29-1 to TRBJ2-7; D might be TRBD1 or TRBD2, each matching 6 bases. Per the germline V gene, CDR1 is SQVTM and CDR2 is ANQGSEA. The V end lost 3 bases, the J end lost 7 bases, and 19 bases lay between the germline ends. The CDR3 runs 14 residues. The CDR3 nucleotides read TGCAGCGTTGACCGGGGGCTAGCCTACAATGAGCAGTACTTC. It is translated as CSVDRGLAYNEQYF.

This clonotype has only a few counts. The CDR3 bases are TGTGCCAGCAGAAAGGGGGCTCAAACTAGGGAGCAGTACTTC. This codes for CASRKGAQTREQYF. J is TRBJ2-7 and V is TRBV6-6; 7 bases line up with TRBD1. The CDR3 sequence is 14 residues long. Germline V gives CDR1 MNHNY, CDR2 SVGAGI (reference sequence). With V trimmed by 6 bases and J by 7 bases, 12 bases remained unmatched.

The CDR3 DNA reads TGTGCCAGCAGCCCCGGAGGGATGCGCTCCTACGAGCAGTACTTC. Translation: CASSPGGMRSYEQYF. The chain joins TRBV13 to TRBJ2-7, with D tentatively TRBD2 (6 bases). Germline V gene data show CDR1 as PRHDT and CDR2 as FYEKMQ (reference sequence). The CDR3 is 15 amino acids. Trimming cost V 5 bases and J 0 bases, with 14 bases left between them.

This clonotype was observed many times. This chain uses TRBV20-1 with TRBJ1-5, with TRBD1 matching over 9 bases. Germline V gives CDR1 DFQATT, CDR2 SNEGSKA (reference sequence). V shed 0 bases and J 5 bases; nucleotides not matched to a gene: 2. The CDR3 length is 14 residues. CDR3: CSARERTGDQPQHF. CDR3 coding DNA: TGCAGTGCTAGAGAGCGGACAGGGGATCAGCCCCAGCATTTT.

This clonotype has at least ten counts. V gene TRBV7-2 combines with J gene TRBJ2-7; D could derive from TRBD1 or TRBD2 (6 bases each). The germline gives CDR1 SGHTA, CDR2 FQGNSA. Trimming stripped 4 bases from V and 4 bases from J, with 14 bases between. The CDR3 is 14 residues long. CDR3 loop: CASSSYGGGYEQYF. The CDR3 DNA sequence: TGTGCCAGCAGCTCATACGGGGGCGGGTACGAGCAGTACTTC.

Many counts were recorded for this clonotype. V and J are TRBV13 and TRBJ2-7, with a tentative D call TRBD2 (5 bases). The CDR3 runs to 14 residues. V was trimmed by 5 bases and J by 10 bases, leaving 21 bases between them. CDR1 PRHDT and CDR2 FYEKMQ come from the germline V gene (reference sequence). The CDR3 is CASSLRGMTGLQYF. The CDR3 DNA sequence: TGTGCCAGCAGCCTCCGAGGAATGACGGGGTTACAGTACTTC.

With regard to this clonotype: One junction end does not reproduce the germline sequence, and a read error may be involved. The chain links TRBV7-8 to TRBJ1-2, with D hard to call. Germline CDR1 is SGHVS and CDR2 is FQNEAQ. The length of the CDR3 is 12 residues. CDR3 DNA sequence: TGTGCCAGCAGCGTAGCCGGTGTTGGCTACACCTTC. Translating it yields CASSVAGVGYTF.

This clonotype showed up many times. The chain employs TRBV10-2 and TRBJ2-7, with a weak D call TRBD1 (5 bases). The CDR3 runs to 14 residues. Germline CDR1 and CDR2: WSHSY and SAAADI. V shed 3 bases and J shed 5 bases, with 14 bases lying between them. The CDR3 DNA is TGCGCCAGCAGTGATGGCCCGACAGTCGACGAGCAGTACTTC. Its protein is CASSDGPTVDEQYF.

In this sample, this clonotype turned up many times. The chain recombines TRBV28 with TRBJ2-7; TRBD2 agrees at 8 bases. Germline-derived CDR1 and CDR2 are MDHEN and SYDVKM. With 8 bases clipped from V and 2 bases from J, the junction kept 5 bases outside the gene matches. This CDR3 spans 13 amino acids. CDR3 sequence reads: CASVAGGPYEQYF. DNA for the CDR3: TGTGCCAGCGTCGCGGGAGGACCCTACGAGCAGTACTTC.

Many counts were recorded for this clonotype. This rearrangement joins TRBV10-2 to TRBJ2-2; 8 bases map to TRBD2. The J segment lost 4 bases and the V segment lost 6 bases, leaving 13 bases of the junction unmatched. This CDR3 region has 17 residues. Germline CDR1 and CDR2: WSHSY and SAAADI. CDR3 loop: CASSPIGRGGLTGELFF. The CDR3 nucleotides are TGCGCCAGCAGCCCAATTGGACGGGGGGGCCTCACCGGGGAGCTGTTTTTT.

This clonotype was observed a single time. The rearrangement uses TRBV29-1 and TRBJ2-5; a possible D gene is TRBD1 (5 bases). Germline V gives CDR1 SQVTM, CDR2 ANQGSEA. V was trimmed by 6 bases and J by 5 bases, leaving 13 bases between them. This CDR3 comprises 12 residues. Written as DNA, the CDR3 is TGCAGCGTCGCCAGGGTGGCGGAGACCCAGTACTTC. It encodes CSVARVAETQYF.

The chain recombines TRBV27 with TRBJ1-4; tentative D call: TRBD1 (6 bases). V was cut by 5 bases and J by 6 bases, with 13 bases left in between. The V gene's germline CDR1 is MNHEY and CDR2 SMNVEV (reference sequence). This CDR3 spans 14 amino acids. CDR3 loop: CASSRIGGDEKLFF. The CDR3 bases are TGTGCCAGCAGTCGAATAGGGGGGGATGAAAAACTGTTTTTT.

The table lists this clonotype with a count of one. CDR3 sequence: CATSKDTGLAQYF. The CDR3 bases are TGTGCCACCAGCAAGGACACCGGGCTGGCCCAGTACTTC. The chain employs TRBV15 and TRBJ2-5; a weak D match, TRBD1 (5 bases). Trimming removed 4 bases at V and 9 bases at J, with 15 bases between. This CDR3 spans 13 amino acids. Germline V gene data show CDR1 as LNHNV and CDR2 as YYDKDF (reference sequence).

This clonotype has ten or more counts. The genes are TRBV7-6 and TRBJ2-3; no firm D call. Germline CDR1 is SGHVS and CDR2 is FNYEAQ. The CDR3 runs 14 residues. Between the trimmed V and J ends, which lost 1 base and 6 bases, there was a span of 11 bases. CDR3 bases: TGTGCCAGCAGCTTAGTGGGCAGTCGGGATACGCAGTATTTT. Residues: CASSLVGSRDTQYF.

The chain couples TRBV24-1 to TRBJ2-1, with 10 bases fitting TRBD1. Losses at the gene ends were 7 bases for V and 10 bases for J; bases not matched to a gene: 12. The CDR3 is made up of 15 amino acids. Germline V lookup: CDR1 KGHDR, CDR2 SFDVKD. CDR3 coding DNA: TGTGCCACCAGCGGCACGGGACAGGGGCTATGGGAGCAGTTCTTC. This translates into CATSGTGQGLWEQFF.

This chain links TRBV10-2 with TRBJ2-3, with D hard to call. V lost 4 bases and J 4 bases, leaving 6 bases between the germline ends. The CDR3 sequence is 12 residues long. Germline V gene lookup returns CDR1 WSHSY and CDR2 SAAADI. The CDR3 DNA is TGCGCCAGCAGTGTCTCCCCAGATACGCAGTATTTT. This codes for CASSVSPDTQYF.

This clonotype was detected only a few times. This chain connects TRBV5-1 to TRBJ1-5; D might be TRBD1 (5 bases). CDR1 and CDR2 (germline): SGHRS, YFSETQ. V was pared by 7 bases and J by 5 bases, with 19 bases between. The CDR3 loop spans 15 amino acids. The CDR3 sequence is CASSLEGLRHQPQHF. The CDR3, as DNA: TGCGCCAGCTCCCTGGAGGGGTTACGCCATCAGCCCCAGCATTTT.

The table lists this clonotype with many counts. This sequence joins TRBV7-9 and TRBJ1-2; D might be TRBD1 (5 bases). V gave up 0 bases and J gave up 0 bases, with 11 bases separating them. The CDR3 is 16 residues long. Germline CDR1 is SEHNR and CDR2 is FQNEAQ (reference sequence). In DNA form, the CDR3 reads TGTGCCAGCAGCTTAGCTGGGACGGTGACTAACTATGGCTACACCTTC. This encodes CASSLAGTVTNYGYTF.

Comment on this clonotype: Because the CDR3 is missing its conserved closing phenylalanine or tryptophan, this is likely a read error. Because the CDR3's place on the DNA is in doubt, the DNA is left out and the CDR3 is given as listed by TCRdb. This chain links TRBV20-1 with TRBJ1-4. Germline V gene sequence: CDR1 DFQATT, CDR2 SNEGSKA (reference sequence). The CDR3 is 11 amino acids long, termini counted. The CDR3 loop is CSARVGERLAG.